The clone carrying this T cell receptor (beta chain) was counted ten times or more. Its antigen is unidentified. Amplification of ligated cDNA took four PCR rounds with SP2 and nested alpha and beta constant primers. TCRdb itself ran the 5' RACE reads through MiXCR, one entry per CDR3 protein. The data hold more than 45,000 distinct CDR3 sequences, with about 4.8% observed a single time. These data come from a study of naive and memory T cell subsets. This CDR3 has 14 residues. The germline V gene encodes CDR1 SGHTA and CDR2 FQGNSA. Trimming removed 5 bases at V and 6 bases at J, with 15 bases between. TCR cDNA received a 3' ligated oligonucleotide that carried a UMI. Study-wide points: Potentially, T cell activation and differentiation skew this RNA-based measurement.

The receptor comes from a female donor in good health. This chain joins TRBV7-2 and TRBJ2-3, with TRBD2 as a possible D gene (6 bases). CDR3 sequence: CASSPGLGLDTQYF. CDR3 DNA: TGTGCCAGCAGCCCGGGACTGGGACTGGATACGCAGTATTTT. Full variable domain (missing parts from reference TRBV7-2 and TRBJ2-3): GAGVSQSPSNKVTEKGKDVELRCDPISGHTALYWYRQSLGQGLEFLIYFQGNSAPDKSGLPSDRFSAERTGGSVSTLTIQRTQQEDSAVYLCASSPGLGLDTQYFGPGTRLTVL.